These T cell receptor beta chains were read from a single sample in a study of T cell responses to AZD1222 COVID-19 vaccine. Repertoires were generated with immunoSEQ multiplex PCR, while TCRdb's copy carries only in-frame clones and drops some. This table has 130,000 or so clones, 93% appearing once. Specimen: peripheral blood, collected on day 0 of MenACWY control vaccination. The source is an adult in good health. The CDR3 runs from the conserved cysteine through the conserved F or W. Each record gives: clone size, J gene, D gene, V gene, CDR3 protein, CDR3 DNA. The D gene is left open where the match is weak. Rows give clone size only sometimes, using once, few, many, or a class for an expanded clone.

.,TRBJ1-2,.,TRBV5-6,CASSFQGYGYTF,TGTGCCAGCAGCTTTCAAGGGTATGGCTACACCTTC
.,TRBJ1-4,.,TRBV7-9,CASSSTGSEYEKLFF,TGTGCCAGCAGCTCCACGGGCTCCGAGTATGAAAAACTGTTTTTT
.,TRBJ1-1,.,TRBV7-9,CASSLSAAANTEAFF,TGTGCCAGCAGCTTGTCGGCAGCTGCTAACACTGAAGCTTTCTTT
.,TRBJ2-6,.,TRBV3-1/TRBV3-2,CASSQGRTALPGANVLTF,TGTGCCAGCAGCCAAGGCAGGACCGCCCTCCCTGGGGCCAACGTCCTGACTTTC
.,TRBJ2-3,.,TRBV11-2,CASSLAGHSDTQYF,TGTGCCAGCAGCTTAGCGGGGCACAGCGATACGCAGTATTTT
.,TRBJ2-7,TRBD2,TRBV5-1,CASSLGLAGYYEQYF,TGCGCCAGCAGCTTGGGACTAGCGGGCTACTACGAGCAGTACTTC
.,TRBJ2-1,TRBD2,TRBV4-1,CASSQKGLAENNEQFF,TGCGCCAGCAGCCAGAAGGGACTAGCGGAAAACAATGAGCAGTTCTTC
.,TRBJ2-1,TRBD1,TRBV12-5,CASGAGTGSYNEQFF,TGTGCTAGTGGCGCCGGGACAGGCTCTTACAATGAGCAGTTCTTC
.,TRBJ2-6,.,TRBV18,CASSQSGKSGADSGANVLTF,TGTGCCAGCTCACAGTCGGGTAAATCAGGGGCAGACTCTGGGGCCAACGTCCTGACTTTC
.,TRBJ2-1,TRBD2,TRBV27,CAGLDGGLSSYNEQFF,TGTGCCGGCCTGGACGGGGGACTAAGCTCCTACAATGAGCAGTTCTTC
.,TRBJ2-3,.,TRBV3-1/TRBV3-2,CASSQDLVESDTQYF,TGTGCCAGCAGCCAAGATCTGGTAGAGTCAGATACGCAGTATTTT
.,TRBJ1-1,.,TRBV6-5,CASSYVGTEAFF,TGTGCCAGCAGTTACGTGGGCACTGAAGCTTTCTTT
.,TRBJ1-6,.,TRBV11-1,CASSLEGDSPLHF,TGTGCCAGCAGCTTGGAGGGGGATTCACCCCTCCACTTT
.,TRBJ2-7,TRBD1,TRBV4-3,CASSQEVTGTGSYEQYF,TGCGCCAGCAGCCAAGAGGTCACCGGGACAGGGTCATACGAGCAGTACTTC
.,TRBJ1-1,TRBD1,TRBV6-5,CASREDRGNTEAFF,TGTGCCAGCAGAGAGGACAGGGGGAACACTGAAGCTTTCTTT
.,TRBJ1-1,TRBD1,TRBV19,CASTMEGDSKAFF,TGTGCCAGTACCATGGAGGGGGACAGCAAAGCTTTCTTT
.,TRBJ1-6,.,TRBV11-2,CASSPSEGPLHF,TGTGCCAGCAGCCCCTCCGAGGGACCTCTCCACTTT
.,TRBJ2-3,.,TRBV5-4,CASSLGGRRADTQYF,TGTGCCAGCAGCTTAGGCGGGCGCCGGGCAGATACGCAGTATTTT
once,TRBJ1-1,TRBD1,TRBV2,CASSEARQDRPVEAFF,TGTGCCAGCAGTGAAGCCAGACAGGACAGGCCCGTCGAAGCTTTCTTT
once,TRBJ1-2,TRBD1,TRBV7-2,CASSPEPGQHYGYTF,TGTGCCAGCAGCCCGGAACCGGGACAGCACTATGGCTACACCTTC
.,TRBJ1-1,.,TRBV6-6,CASSYQQGRTEAFF,TGTGCCAGCAGTTACCAACAGGGACGCACTGAAGCTTTCTTT
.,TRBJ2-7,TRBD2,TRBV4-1,CASSPGTSGSYEQYF,TGCGCCAGCAGCCCCGGGACTAGCGGGAGCTACGAGCAGTACTTC
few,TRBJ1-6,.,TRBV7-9,CASSPSQRELSPLHF,TGTGCCAGCAGCCCCTCGCAGAGGGAGCTTTCACCCCTCCACTTT
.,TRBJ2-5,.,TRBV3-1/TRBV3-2,CASSQDFQETQYF,TGTGCCAGCAGCCAAGACTTCCAAGAGACCCAGTACTTC
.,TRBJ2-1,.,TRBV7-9,CASRAPIFSYNEQFF,TGTGCCAGCCGTGCCCCCATATTCTCCTACAATGAGCAGTTCTTC
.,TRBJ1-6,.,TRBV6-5,CASSLGRMNSPLHF,TGTGCCAGCAGCTTGGGACGGATGAATTCACCCCTCCACTTT
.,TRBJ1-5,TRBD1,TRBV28,CASLTGGFNQPQHF,TGTGCCAGCCTGACAGGGGGCTTCAATCAGCCCCAGCATTTT
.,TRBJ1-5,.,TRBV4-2,CASSYTLGQSNQPQHF,TGTGCCAGCAGCTATACCCTGGGACAAAGCAATCAGCCCCAGCATTTT
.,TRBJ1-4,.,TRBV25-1,CASSEAGTNEKLFF,TGTGCCAGCAGCGAAGCAGGGACTAATGAAAAACTGTTTTTT
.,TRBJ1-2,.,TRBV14,CASSQVGVAGAVLGGYTF,TGTGCCAGCAGCCAAGTGGGGGTGGCAGGGGCTGTTCTGGGCGGCTACACCTTC
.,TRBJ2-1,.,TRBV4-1,CASSPNLGRVQFF,TGCGCCAGCAGCCCTAACCTCGGACGAGTGCAGTTCTTC
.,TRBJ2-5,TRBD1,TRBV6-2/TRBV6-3,CASSYPPTGSFQETQYF,TGTGCCAGCAGTTACCCCCCGACAGGGAGTTTCCAAGAGACCCAGTACTTC
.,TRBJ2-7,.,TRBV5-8,CASTPGNLLYEQYF,TGTGCCAGCACGCCGGGGAATCTTCTCTACGAGCAGTACTTC
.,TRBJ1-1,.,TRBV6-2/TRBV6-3,CASSYSRDIGTEAFF,TGTGCCAGCAGTTACTCCCGGGACATCGGTACTGAAGCTTTCTTT
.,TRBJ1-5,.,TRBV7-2,CASSPEGDDQPQHF,TGTGCCAGCAGCCCGGAGGGGGATGATCAGCCCCAGCATTTT
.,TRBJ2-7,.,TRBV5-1,CASSLPPRQISYEQYF,TGCGCCAGCAGCTTACCTCCGAGACAGATCTCCTACGAGCAGTACTTC
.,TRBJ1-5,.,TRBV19,CASEWGKNSNQPQHF,TGTGCCAGTGAGTGGGGGAAGAATAGCAATCAGCCCCAGCATTTT
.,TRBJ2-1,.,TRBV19,CASRRGASSSYNEQFF,TGTGCCAGTAGACGGGGGGCCTCGAGCTCCTACAATGAGCAGTTCTTC
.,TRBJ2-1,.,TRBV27,CASSNKAGTLYNEQFF,TGTGCCAGCTCAAACAAAGCGGGTACTCTCTACAATGAGCAGTTCTTC
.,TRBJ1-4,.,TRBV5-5,CASSLVPDLWEKLFF,TGTGCCAGCAGCTTGGTGCCGGACCTTTGGGAAAAACTGTTTTTT
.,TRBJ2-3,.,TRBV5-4,CASSFGGGRTDTQYF,TGTGCCAGCAGCTTTGGGGGAGGACGCACAGATACGCAGTATTTT
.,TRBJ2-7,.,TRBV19,CASSIAGASYEQYF,TGTGCCAGTAGTATAGCAGGGGCGTCCTACGAGCAGTACTTC
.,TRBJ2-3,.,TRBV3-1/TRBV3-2,CASSQGVTGHPRSTDTQYF,TGTGCCAGCAGCCAAGGAGTCACGGGGCACCCAAGGAGCACAGATACGCAGTATTTT
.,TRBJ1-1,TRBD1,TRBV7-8,CASSDNRGRVNTEAFF,TGTGCCAGCAGCGACAACAGGGGGCGCGTGAACACTGAAGCTTTCTTT
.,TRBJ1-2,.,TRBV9,CASSSPTWGSLGYGYTF,TGTGCCAGCAGTTCCCCCACCTGGGGGAGCCTGGGCTATGGCTACACCTTC